These 20 T cell receptor beta chains were sequenced from one sample in a study of post-analysis software for immune sequencing data. Overall study findings and caveats: The five TRBV segments detected at higher frequency in patients than in controls included TRBV5-6, TRBV5-1 and TRBV20-1.

Prepared libraries of TCR beta cDNA carried unique molecular identifiers. One entry per CDR3 protein, called by TCRdb with MiXCR from the PCR reads. The table records around 200,000 distinct CDR3 sequences, 25% to 35% of them present only once. No cognate antigen is known for these TCRs. Source material: blood. The receptors shown here come from a girl younger than 18 with multiple sclerosis.

Note on this clonotype: Since a much larger clone is just one base distant, this may be a read error. The rearrangement links TRBV6-6 to TRBJ1-2, with 8 bases fitting TRBD1. Germline lookup yields CDR1 MNHNY and CDR2 SVGAGI (reference sequence). Losses at the gene ends were 5 bases for V and 1 base for J; bases not matched to a gene: 9. The CDR3 consists of 16 residues. CDR3 sequence (DNA): TGTGCCAGCAGTAACCAGGACAGGGATTTTAACTATGGCTACACCTTC. Residues: CASSNQDRDFNYGYTF.

CDR3 nucleotide sequence: TGTGCCAGCACCGTCTGGCGCAATGAGCAGTACTTC. Its translation is CASTVWRNEQYF. The chain employs TRBV21-1 and TRBJ2-5; TRBD1 is the table's D call and was not checked against the DNA. TRBV21-1 is a documented pseudogene. The CDR3 sequence is 12 residues long.

This clonotype occurred a few times. The chain joins TRBV20-1 to TRBJ1-5; 12 nucleotides match TRBD1. CDR3 length: 19 residues. CDR1 is DFQATT and CDR2 is SNEGSKA in the germline V gene (reference sequence). V dropped 1 base and J dropped 5; count of bases not matched to a gene: 15. The DNA for the CDR3 is TGCAGTGCTAGAGGGCGGGACAGGGGGCCCGGGGCCGGAGATCAGCCCCAGCATTTT. Translation gives CSARGRDRGPGAGDQPQHF.

This clonotype showed up just a few times. A read error may be the cause here, since a much bigger clone is one base away. The chain employs TRBV20-1 and TRBJ2-1; perhaps TRBD2 as D (5 bases). The assigned J gene may be wrong: the sequence end matches TRBJ2-7 better. In germline, CDR1 is DFQATT, CDR2 SNEGSKA (reference sequence). The CDR3 length is 14 residues. The DNA for the CDR3 is TGCAGTGCTAGAGATATTCAGCGGTACAATGAGCAGTACTTC. Its protein product is CSARDIQRYNEQYF.

V gene TRBV3-1 combines with J gene TRBJ1-2; D not resolved. V shed 1 base and J shed 5 bases, with 5 bases lying between them. The CDR3 length is 12 residues. CDR1 and CDR2 (germline): LGHDT, YNNKEL (reference sequence). The CDR3 DNA sequence: TGTGCCAGCAGCCAAGTCCTATATGGCTACACCTTC. It encodes CASSQVLYGYTF.

V is TRBV3-1 and J is TRBJ2-1; D remains unclear. Trimming removed 1 base from V and 8 bases from J, with 6 bases in between. CDR3 length equals 12 residues. From germline, CDR1 is LGHDT and CDR2 YNNKEL (reference sequence). The CDR3 DNA follows: TGTGCCAGCAGCCAAGTGGATGATGAGCAGTTCTTC. It specifies CASSQVDDEQFF.

The chain joins TRBV28 to TRBJ1-1; 7 nucleotides align to TRBD1. This CDR3 is built from 15 residues. The J segment lost 1 base and the V segment lost 5 bases, leaving 7 bases of the junction unmatched. CDR1 and CDR2 (germline): MDHEN, SYDVKM. The CDR3 reads CASSEPGQKNTEAFF. The CDR3 DNA is TGTGCCAGCAGTGAGCCGGGACAGAAGAACACTGAAGCTTTCTTT.

This clonotype came up many times. The chain couples TRBV5-1 to TRBJ2-4; D uncertain. The CDR3 totals 14 residues. The germline CDR1 and CDR2 sequences are SGHRS and YFSETQ. V was clipped by 4 bases and J by 7 bases, with 15 bases between them. The CDR3 nucleotides are TGCGCCAGCAGCCTAAACGGCCCGGCCAACATTCAGTACTTC. Translation: CASSLNGPANIQYF.

This clonotype was observed many times. The chain carries TRBV29-1 and TRBJ2-1; no definite D call. This CDR3 region has 13 residues. V lost 4 bases, J lost 6 bases, and 13 bases lay in between. CDR1 and CDR2 from the germline V gene are SQVTM and ANQGSEA. The chain's CDR3 is CSVVRAYPNEQFF. The CDR3 DNA is TGCAGCGTTGTGCGTGCCTACCCCAATGAGCAGTTCTTC.

This clonotype came up many times. As DNA, the CDR3 is TGTGCCAGCAGTATCCCCCCCTCCGGGGCAGTGCGCAATCAGCCCCAGCATTTT. It translates to CASSIPPSGAVRNQPQHF. This sequence joins TRBV28 and TRBJ1-5; weak D call: TRBD1 (5 bases). The CDR3 length is 18 residues. Germline values: CDR1 MDHEN, CDR2 SYDVKM. V shed 5 bases and J shed 2 bases, with 22 bases lying between them.

About this clonotype itself: A read error may produce the germline difference seen at one junction end. V gene TRBV4-2 combines with J gene TRBJ2-1, with a tentative D call TRBD1 (5 bases). The CDR3 is made up of 16 amino acids. The V gene's germline CDR1 is LGHNA and CDR2 YNFKEQ. CDR3 in amino acids: CAGSQGLRYDDNVQFF. DNA for the CDR3: TGTGCCGGCAGCCAGGGCCTAAGGTATGACGACAATGTGCAGTTCTTC.

This clonotype showed up just a few times. The CDR3 DNA sequence: TGTGCCAGCAGTGGGGCCGAGGGTATAGTGAGCAATCAGCCCCAGCATTTT. Its translation is CASSGAEGIVSNQPQHF. The rearrangement links TRBV6-1 to TRBJ1-5; D gene uncertain. The V end was cut by 4 bases, the J end by 1 base, with 17 bases between. The V gene's germline CDR1 is MNHNS and CDR2 SASEGT. This CDR3 is 17 amino acids long.

Points on this clonotype: A much more abundant neighbour one base away suggests this may be a read error. As DNA, the CDR3 is TGCGCCAGCAGCCGTACAGCGGCCAGCACAGATACGCAGGATTTT. It yields the protein CASSRTAASTDTQDF. The chain employs TRBV4-1 and TRBJ2-3; tentative D call: TRBD2 (5 bases). CDR1 and CDR2 (germline): MGHRA, YSYEKL. CDR3 size: 15 residues.

This clonotype was recorded a few times. The chain has TRBV6-5 and TRBJ1-2, with D uncertain. This CDR3 comprises 13 residues. Germline loops: CDR1 MNHEY, CDR2 SVGAGI. Trimming removed 5 bases at V and 8 bases at J, with 15 bases between. In nucleotides, the CDR3 is TGTGCCAGCAGTCCCACAGCGTCGGCAGGCTACACCTTC. The encoded protein is CASSPTASAGYTF.

The chain links TRBV29-1 to TRBJ2-5, with 9 bases lining up with TRBD1. The J call could be wrong; TRBJ2-7 is a better fit for the DNA end. CDR3 length: 12 residues. From germline, CDR1 is SQVTM and CDR2 ANQGSEA. The CDR3 region has the DNA TGCAGCGTTAGGGGACAGGGCTACGAGCAGTACTTC. This encodes CSVRGQGYEQYF.

This clonotype was seen a handful of times. The rearrangement links TRBV28 to TRBJ2-5; 8 nucleotides align to TRBD1. Germline lookup yields CDR1 MDHEN and CDR2 SYDVKM. The V and J ends lost 5 bases and 5 bases, in that order; junction bases with no gene match: 10. The CDR3 is 15 residues long. The CDR3 DNA reads TGTGCCAGCAGTACCCGACAGGGGTATTTTGAGACCCAGTACTTC. This encodes CASSTRQGYFETQYF.

In regard to this clonotype: A much larger clonotype is one base distant, so this may be a read error. The V and J genes are TRBV7-9 and TRBJ1-1; D is unresolved. Germline CDR1 is SEHNR and CDR2 is FQNEAQ (reference sequence). The CDR3 is 13 amino acids. The CDR3 loop reads CANSLDSNPEAFF. CDR3 in DNA: TGTGCCAACAGCTTAGATAGTAACCCTGAAGCTTTCTTT. Together with reference TRBV7-9 and TRBJ1-1, the CDR3 gives the full variable domain: DTGVSQNPRHKITKRGQNVTFRCDPISEHNRLYWYRQTLGQGPEFLTYFQNEAQLEKSRLLSDRFSAERPKGSFSTLEIQRTEQGDSAMYLCANSLDSNPEAFFGQGTRLTVV.

This clonotype was counted many times. The genes are TRBV10-1 and TRBJ2-7; the D gene is possibly TRBD2 (5 bases). From germline, CDR1 is WNHNN and CDR2 SYGVQD (reference sequence). Trimming cost V 5 bases and J 3 bases, with 8 bases left between them. CDR3 length: 12 residues. DNA for the CDR3: TGCGCCAGCAGTACGGACTTCTACGAGCAGTACTTC. Translating it yields CASSTDFYEQYF.

This clonotype was recorded a few times. V usage is TRBV20-1 and J usage is TRBJ1-5; unclear D gene. Germline CDR1 reads DFQATT; CDR2 reads SNEGSKA (reference sequence). The CDR3 length is 14 residues. The V end lost 6 bases, the J end lost 0 bases, and 12 bases lay between the germline ends. This CDR3 is CSAQPQSSNQPQHF. The DNA for the CDR3 is TGCAGTGCACAACCCCAGAGTAGCAATCAGCCCCAGCATTTT.

J is TRBJ2-7 and V is TRBV25-1; tentatively, D is TRBD1 (6 bases). Germline V gene data show CDR1 as MGHDK and CDR2 as SYGVNS. Trimming removed 6 bases from V and 5 bases from J, with 14 bases in between. The CDR3 extends over 13 amino acids. The CDR3 DNA is TGTGCCAGCAGGGACAGAAAAGCCGACGAGCAGTACTTC. Translation gives CASRDRKADEQYF.